These 12 T cell receptor beta chains came from one sample sequenced in a study of prognosis after radiotherapy for stage I lung cancer. Amplicons of TCR beta CDR3 were generated from genomic DNA by two-round multiplex PCR. Primers were specific to each TRBV and TRBJ gene in first-round PCR. In TCRdb, the multiplex PCR reads were re-called with MiXCR into one record per CDR3 protein. This sample has roughly 29,000 distinct CDR3 sequences, with around 30% found just once. The starting material was PBMCs, obtained before or after stereotactic body radiation therapy (not recorded which). Source of these receptors: a donor over 45 with non-small cell lung cancer.

Points on this clonotype: It is likely a read error: a sequence one base away is far more abundant. V gene TRBV6-1 combines with J gene TRBJ2-7; D tentatively fits TRBD1 or TRBD2 (7 bases each). The CDR3 is 15 amino acids. The germline V gene has CDR1 MNHNS and CDR2 SASEGT. V was pared by 7 bases and J by 0 bases, with 16 bases between. For the CDR3, the DNA is TGTGCCAGCACCCAGGGGGGGGATCCCTCCTACGAGCAGTACTTC. Encoded protein: CASTQGGDPSYEQYF.

In its sample, this clonotype was seen many times. The chain employs TRBV6-1 and TRBJ1-1; D remains unclear. From germline, CDR1 is MNHNS and CDR2 SASEGT. V lost 6 bases to trimming and J lost 1 base, with 15 bases between them. This CDR3 is 15 amino acids long. CDR3 sequence reads: CASSHWTPKNTEAFF. In nucleotides, the CDR3 is TGTGCCAGCAGCCACTGGACCCCAAAGAACACTGAAGCTTTCTTT.

Details on this clonotype: A read error is the likely source, as a far larger clone sits one nucleotide away. This chain links TRBV6-4 with TRBJ2-1; D perhaps matches TRBD2 (5 bases). Per germline, CDR1 MRHNA and CDR2 SNTAGT. The CDR3 runs 14 residues. The CDR3 DNA reads TGTGTCAGCAGTTACTCGGAAAGCGGCAATGAGCAGTTCTTC. Translated, it gives CVSSYSESGNEQFF.

Remarks on this clonotype: This sequence may be a read error, since a much larger clone differs from it by one base. This rearrangement joins TRBV6-9 to TRBJ1-4; TRBD1 matches at 10 bases. The V gene's germline CDR1 is MNHGY and CDR2 SVAAGI. The CDR3 is made up of 17 amino acids. CDR3 coding DNA: TGTGCCAGCAGTCATTCCGGGACAGGGGCCGTAAATGAAAAACTGTTTTTT. This sequence encodes CASSHSGTGAVNEKLFF.

This clonotype was picked up many times. CDR3 region: CASSRARNGYTF. The CDR3 coding sequence is TGTGCCAGCAGTAGGGCAAGAAATGGCTACACCTTC. This rearrangement joins TRBV6-1 to TRBJ1-2; no firm D call. Germline CDR1 and CDR2: MNHNS and SASEGT. The CDR3 sequence is 12 residues long. The ends were cut back, 5 bases at V and 6 bases at J, with 10 bases in the middle.

This clonotype was seen many times. This chain links TRBV28 with TRBJ2-2; weak D call: TRBD2 (6 bases). The CDR3 is made up of 16 amino acids. Trimming cost V 6 bases and J 8 bases, with 22 bases left between them. The germline V gene has CDR1 MDHEN and CDR2 SYDVKM. The CDR3 region is CASRPPWSGGPGELFF. CDR3 in DNA: TGTGCCAGCAGACCCCCATGGTCCGGAGGGCCTGGGGAGCTGTTTTTT. Together with reference TRBV28 and TRBJ2-2, the CDR3 gives the full variable domain: DVKVTQSSRYLVKRTGEKVFLECVQDMDHENMFWYRQDPGLGLRLIYFSYDVKMKEKGDIPEGYSVSREKKERFSLILESASTNQTSMYLCASRPPWSGGPGELFFGEGSRLTVL.

By sample share, this clonotype is medium-sized. The chain is built from TRBV20-1 and TRBJ2-7; 8 nucleotides agree with TRBD1. The CDR3 loop spans 13 amino acids. In germline, CDR1 is DFQATT, CDR2 SNEGSKA (reference sequence). Unmatched junction bases numbered 4, after V lost 3 bases and J lost 3 bases. CDR3 sequence: CSASGTGNYEQYF. CDR3 sequence (DNA): TGCAGTGCTAGTGGGACAGGAAACTACGAGCAGTACTTC.

This clonotype appeared many times. This chain uses TRBV30 with TRBJ2-7, with TRBD1 matching over 8 bases. CDR1 is GTSNPN, CDR2 SVGIG, per germline (reference sequence). The CDR3 loop spans 15 amino acids. V lost 0 bases and J lost 4; bases outside the gene matches: 8. The CDR3 here is CAWSVEDRVEYEQYF. CDR3 DNA: TGTGCCTGGAGTGTTGAGGACAGGGTAGAATACGAGCAGTACTTC.

This clonotype was picked up many times. The CDR3 region has the DNA TGTGCCAGCAGCTTTAGGGGGCTGAACGGGGAGCTGTTTTTT. This codes for CASSFRGLNGELFF. The chain employs TRBV11-3 and TRBJ2-2, with 7 bases matching TRBD1. The germline gives CDR1 SGHNT, CDR2 YENEEA. The CDR3 runs 14 residues. The trim removed 3 bases at V and 7 bases at J, leaving 5 bases unmatched.

Note on this clonotype: At one of its ends the junction is not consistent with the germline gene, which may arise from a read error. The J gene is TRBJ1-5, the V gene TRBV27; D possibly corresponds to TRBD1 (5 bases). This CDR3 spans 13 amino acids. Germline CDR1 and CDR2: MNHEY and SMNVEV (reference sequence). CDR3 loop: CANSFSGVGHLHF. Here the CDR3 DNA reads TGTGCCAACAGTTTCTCAGGTGTGGGGCACCTGCATTTT.

With respect to this clonotype: A junction end diverges from the germline sequence, so it may reflect a read error. The V and J genes are TRBV28 and TRBJ2-1; 8 bases agree with TRBD2. The CDR3 consists of 14 residues. CDR1 and CDR2 from the germline V gene are MDHEN and SYDVKM. Written as DNA, the CDR3 is TGTGCCGGCAGACGACGTAACGGGAGGGATGAGCAGTTCTTC. The encoded protein is CAGRRRNGRDEQFF.

On this clonotype itself: Being one base from a much bigger clone, this may be a read error. This chain uses TRBV6-5 with TRBJ2-7; TRBD2 matches at 7 bases. The CDR3 spans 14 residues. CDR1 and CDR2 (germline): MNHEY, SVGAGI. J gave up 4 bases and V 1 base, and 4 bases lay outside the gene matches. This CDR3 is CASSYWGGRYEQYF. The DNA for the CDR3 is TGTGCCAGCAGTTACTGGGGAGGGAGATACGAGCAGTACTTC.